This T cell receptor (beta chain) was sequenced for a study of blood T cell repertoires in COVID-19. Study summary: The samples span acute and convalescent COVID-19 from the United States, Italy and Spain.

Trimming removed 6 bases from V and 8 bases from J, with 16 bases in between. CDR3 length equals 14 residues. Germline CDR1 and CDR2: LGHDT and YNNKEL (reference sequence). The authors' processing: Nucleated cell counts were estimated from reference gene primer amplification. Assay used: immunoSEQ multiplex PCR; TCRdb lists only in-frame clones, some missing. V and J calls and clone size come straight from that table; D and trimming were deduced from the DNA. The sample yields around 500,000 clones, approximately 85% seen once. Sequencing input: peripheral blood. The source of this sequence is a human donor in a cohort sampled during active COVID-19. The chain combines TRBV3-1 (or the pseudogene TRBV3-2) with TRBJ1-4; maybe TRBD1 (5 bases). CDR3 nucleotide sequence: TGTGCCAGCAGTCCCGGGGCCGGAGGGGAAAAACTGTTTTTT. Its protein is CASSPGAGGEKLFF.